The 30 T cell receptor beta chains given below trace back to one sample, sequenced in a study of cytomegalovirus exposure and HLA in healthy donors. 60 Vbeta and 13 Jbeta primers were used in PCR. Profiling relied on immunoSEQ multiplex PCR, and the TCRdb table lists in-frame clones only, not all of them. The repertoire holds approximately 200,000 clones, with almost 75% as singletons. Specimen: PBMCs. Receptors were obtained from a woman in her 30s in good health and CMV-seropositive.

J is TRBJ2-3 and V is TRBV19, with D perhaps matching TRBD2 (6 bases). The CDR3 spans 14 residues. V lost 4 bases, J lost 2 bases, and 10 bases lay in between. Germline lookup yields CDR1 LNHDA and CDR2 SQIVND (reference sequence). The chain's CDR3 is CASSRGDSTDTQYF. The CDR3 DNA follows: TGTGCCAGTAGTAGGGGGGACTCCACAGATACGCAGTATTTT.

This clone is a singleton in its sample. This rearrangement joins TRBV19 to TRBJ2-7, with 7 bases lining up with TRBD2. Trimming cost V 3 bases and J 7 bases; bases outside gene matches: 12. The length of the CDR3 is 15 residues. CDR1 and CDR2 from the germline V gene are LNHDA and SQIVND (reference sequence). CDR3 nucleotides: TGTGCCAGTAGTATGCCCCTCCGGGGGGTACGGGAGCAGTACTTC. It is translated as CASSMPLRGVREQYF. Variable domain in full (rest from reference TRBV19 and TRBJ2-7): DGGITQSPKYLFRKEGQNVTLSCEQNLNHDAMYWYRQDPGQGLRLIYYSQIVNDFQKGDIAEGYSVSREKKESFPLTVTSAQKNPTAFYLCASSMPLRGVREQYFGPGTRLTVT.

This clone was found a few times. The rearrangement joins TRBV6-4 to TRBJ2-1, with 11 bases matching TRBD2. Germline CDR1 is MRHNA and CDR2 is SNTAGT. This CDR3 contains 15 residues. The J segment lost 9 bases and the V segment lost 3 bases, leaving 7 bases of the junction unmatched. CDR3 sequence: CASSEGTSGSREQFF. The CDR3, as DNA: TGTGCCAGCAGTGAGGGAACTAGCGGGAGTCGTGAGCAGTTCTTC.

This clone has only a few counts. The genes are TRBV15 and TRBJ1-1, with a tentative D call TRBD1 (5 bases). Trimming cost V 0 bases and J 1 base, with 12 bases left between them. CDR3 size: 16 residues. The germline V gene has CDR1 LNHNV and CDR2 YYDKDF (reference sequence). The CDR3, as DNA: TGTGCCACCAGCAGAGATCGGGTGGGGGGGAACACTGAAGCTTTCTTT. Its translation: CATSRDRVGGNTEAFF.

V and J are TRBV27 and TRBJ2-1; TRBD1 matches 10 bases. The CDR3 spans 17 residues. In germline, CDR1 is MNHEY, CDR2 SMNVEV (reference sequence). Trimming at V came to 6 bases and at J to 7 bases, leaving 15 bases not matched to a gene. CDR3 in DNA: TGTGCCAGCAGGTCTAACCGGGACAGGGGCACGGGTAATGAGCAGTTCTTC. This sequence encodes CASRSNRDRGTGNEQFF.

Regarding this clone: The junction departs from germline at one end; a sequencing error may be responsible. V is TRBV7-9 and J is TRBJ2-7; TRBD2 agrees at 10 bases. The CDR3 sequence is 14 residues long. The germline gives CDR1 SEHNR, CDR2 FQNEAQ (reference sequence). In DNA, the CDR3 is TGTGCCACCCAAGCGGGAGGGAGTTCCTACGAGCACCTCTTC. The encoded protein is CATQAGGSSYEHLF.

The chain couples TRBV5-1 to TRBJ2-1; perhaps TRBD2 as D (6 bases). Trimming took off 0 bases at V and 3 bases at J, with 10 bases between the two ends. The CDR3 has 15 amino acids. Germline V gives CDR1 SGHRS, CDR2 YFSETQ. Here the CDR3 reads CASSLGRGLYNEQFF. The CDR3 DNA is TGCGCCAGCAGCTTGGGGAGGGGACTCTACAATGAGCAGTTCTTC.

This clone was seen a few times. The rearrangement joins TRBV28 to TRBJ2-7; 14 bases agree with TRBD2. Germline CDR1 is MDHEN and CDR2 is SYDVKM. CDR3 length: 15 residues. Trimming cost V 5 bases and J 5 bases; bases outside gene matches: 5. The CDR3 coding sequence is TGTGCCAGCAGTGGGACTAGCGGGAGATCTAACGAGCAGTACTTC. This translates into CASSGTSGRSNEQYF.

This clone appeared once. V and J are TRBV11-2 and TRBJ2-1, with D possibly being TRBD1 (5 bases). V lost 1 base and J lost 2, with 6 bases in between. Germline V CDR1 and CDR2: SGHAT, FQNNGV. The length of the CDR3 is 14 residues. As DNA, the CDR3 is TGTGCCAGCAGCTTAGTAGGGGCCTACAATGAGCAGTTCTTC. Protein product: CASSLVGAYNEQFF. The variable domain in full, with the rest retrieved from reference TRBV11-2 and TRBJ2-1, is EAGVAQSPRYKIIEKRQSVAFWCNPISGHATLYWYQQILGQGPKLLIQFQNNGVVDDSQLPKDRFSAERLKGVDSTLKIQPAKLEDSAVYLCASSLVGAYNEQFFGPGTRLTVL.

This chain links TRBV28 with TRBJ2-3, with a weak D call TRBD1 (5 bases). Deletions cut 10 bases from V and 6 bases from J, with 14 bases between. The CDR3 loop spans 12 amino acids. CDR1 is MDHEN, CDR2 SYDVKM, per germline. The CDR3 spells CATRQPADTQYF. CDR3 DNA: TGTGCCACCCGACAGCCGGCGGATACGCAGTATTTT. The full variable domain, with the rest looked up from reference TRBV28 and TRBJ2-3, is DVKVTQSSRYLVKRTGEKVFLECVQDMDHENMFWYRQDPGLGLRLIYFSYDVKMKEKGDIPEGYSVSREKKERFSLILESASTNQTSMYLCATRQPADTQYFGPGTRLTVL.

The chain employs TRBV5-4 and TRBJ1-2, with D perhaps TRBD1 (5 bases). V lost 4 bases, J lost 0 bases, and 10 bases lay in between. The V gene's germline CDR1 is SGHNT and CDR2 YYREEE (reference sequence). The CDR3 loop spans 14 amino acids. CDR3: CASSPSTANYGYTF. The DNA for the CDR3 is TGTGCCAGCAGCCCCTCGACAGCTAACTATGGCTACACCTTC.

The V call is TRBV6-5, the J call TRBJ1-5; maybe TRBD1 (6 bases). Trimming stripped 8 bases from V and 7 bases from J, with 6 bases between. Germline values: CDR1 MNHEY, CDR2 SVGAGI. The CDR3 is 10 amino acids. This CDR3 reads CASGGQPQHF. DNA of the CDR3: TGTGCCAGCGGGGGCCAGCCCCAGCATTTT.

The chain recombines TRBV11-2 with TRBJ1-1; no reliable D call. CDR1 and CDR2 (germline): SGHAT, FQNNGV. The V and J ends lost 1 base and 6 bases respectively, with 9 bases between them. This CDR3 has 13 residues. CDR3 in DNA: TGTGCCAGCAGCTTAGCCCTAGTCCCTGAAGCTTTCTTT. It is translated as CASSLALVPEAFF. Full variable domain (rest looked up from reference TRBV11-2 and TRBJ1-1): EAGVAQSPRYKIIEKRQSVAFWCNPISGHATLYWYQQILGQGPKLLIQFQNNGVVDDSQLPKDRFSAERLKGVDSTLKIQPAKLEDSAVYLCASSLALVPEAFFGQGTRLTVV.

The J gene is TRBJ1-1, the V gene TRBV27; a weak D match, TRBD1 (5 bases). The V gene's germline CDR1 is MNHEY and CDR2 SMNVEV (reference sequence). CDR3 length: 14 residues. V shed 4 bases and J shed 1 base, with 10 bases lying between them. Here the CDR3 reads CASSYGGENTEAFF. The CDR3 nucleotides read TGTGCCAGCAGTTACGGAGGGGAGAACACTGAAGCTTTCTTT.

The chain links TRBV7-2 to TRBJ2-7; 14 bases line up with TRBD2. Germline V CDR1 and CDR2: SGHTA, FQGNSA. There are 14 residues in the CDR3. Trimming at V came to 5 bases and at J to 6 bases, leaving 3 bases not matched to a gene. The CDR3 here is CASSGTSGSGEQYF. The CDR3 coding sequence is TGTGCCAGCAGCGGGACTAGCGGGAGTGGCGAGCAGTACTTC.

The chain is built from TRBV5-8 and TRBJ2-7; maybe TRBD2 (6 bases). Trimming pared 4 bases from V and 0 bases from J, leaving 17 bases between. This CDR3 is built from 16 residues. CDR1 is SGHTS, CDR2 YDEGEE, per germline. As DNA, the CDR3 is TGTGCCAGCAGCACTCGACTAGTAGTGAACTCCTACGAGCAGTACTTC. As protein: CASSTRLVVNSYEQYF.

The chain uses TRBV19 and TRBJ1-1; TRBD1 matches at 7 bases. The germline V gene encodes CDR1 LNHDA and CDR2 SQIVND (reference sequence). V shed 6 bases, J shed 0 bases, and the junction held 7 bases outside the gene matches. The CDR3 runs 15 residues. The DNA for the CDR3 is TGTGCCAGTAGGAGGGGGCCAGGGATGAACACTGAAGCTTTCTTT. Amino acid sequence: CASRRGPGMNTEAFF.

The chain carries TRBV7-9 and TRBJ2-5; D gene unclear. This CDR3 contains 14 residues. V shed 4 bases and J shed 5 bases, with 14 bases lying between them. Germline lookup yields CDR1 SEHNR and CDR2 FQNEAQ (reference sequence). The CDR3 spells CASSSRRGGETQYF. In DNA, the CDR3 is TGTGCCAGCAGCTCCCGACGCGGTGGGGAGACCCAGTACTTC.

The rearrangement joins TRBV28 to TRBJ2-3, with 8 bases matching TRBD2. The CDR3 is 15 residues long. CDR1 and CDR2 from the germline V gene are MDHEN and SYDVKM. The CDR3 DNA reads TGTGCTACGTATAGTCGGGCGGGAGGAATAGATACGCAGTATTTT. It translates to CATYSRAGGIDTQYF.

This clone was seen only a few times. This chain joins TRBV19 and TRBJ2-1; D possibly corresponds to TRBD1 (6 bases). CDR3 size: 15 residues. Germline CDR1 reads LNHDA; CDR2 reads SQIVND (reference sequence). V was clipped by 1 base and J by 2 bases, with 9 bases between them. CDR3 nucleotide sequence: TGTGCCAGTAGTATAGTACAGGGCCCCTACAATGAGCAGTTCTTC. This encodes CASSIVQGPYNEQFF. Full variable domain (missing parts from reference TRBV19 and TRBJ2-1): DGGITQSPKYLFRKEGQNVTLSCEQNLNHDAMYWYRQDPGQGLRLIYYSQIVNDFQKGDIAEGYSVSREKKESFPLTVTSAQKNPTAFYLCASSIVQGPYNEQFFGPGTRLTVL.

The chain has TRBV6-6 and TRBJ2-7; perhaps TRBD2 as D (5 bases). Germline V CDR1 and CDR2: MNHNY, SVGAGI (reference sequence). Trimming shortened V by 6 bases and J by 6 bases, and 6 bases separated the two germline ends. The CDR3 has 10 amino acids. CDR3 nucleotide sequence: TGTGCCAGCAGGGGAGCCGAGCAGTACTTC. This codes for CASRGAEQYF.

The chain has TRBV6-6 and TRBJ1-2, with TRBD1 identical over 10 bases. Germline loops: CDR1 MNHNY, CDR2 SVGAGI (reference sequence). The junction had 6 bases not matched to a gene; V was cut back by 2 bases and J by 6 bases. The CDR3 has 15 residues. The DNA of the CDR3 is TGTGCCAGCAGTTACCGGACAGGGGGAAGGGATGGCTACACCTTC. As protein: CASSYRTGGRDGYTF.

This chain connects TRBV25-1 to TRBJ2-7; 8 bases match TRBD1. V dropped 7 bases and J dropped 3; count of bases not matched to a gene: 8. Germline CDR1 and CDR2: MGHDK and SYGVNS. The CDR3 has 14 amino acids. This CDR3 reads CASMTGTGLYEQYF. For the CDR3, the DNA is TGTGCCAGCATGACCGGGACAGGTCTCTACGAGCAGTACTTC.

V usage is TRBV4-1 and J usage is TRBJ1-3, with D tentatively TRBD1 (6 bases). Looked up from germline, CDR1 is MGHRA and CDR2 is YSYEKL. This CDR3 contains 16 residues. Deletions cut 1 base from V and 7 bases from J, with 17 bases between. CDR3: CASSQGTAVRGNTIYF. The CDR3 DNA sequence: TGCGCCAGCAGCCAAGGGACCGCCGTGAGGGGGAACACCATATATTTT.

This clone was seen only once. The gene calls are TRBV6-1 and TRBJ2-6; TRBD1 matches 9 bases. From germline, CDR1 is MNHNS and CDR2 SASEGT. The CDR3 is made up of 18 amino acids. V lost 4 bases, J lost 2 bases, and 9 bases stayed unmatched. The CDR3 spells CASSGVQGAGTGANVLTF. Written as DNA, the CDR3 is TGTGCCAGCAGTGGGGTACAGGGGGCTGGGACTGGGGCCAACGTCCTGACTTTC.

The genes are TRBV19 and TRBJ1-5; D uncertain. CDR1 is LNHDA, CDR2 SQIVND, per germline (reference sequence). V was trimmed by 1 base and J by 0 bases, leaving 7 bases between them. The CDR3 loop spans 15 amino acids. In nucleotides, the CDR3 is TGTGCCAGTAGTATAGGACTTAATAGCAATCAGCCCCAGCATTTT. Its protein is CASSIGLNSNQPQHF.

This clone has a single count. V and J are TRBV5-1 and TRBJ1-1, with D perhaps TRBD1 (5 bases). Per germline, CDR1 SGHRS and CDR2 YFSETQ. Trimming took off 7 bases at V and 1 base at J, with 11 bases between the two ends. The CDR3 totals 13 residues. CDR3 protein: CASFHGGNTEAFF. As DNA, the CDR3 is TGCGCCAGCTTTCACGGGGGGAACACTGAAGCTTTCTTT. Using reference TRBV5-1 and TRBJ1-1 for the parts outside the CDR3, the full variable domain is KAGVTQTPRYLIKTRGQQVTLSCSPISGHRSVSWYQQTPGQGLQFLFEYFSETQRNKGNFPGRFSGRQFSNSRSEMNVSTLELGDSALYLCASFHGGNTEAFFGQGTRLTVV.

This chain's CDR3 is CASSPTGAFDGYTF. The CDR3 nucleotides read TGTGCCAGCAGTCCGACAGGGGCGTTTGATGGCTACACCTTC. The chain couples TRBV6-5 to TRBJ1-2; 8 nucleotides match TRBD1. The CDR3 consists of 14 residues. The germline gives CDR1 MNHEY, CDR2 SVGAGI. The J segment lost 6 bases and the V segment lost 5 bases, leaving 8 bases of the junction unmatched.

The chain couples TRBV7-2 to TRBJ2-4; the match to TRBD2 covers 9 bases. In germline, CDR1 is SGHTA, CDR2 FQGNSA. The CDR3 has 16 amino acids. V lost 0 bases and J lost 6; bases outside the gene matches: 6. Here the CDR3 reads CASSLALAGGLNIQYF. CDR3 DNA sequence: TGTGCCAGCAGCTTAGCGCTCGCGGGAGGGTTAAACATTCAGTACTTC.

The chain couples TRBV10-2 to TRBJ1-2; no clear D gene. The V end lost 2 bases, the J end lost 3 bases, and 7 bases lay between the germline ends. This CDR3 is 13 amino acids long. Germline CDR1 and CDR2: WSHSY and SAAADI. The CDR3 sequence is CASSERVHYGYTF. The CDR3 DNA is TGCGCCAGCAGTGAGCGCGTACACTATGGCTACACCTTC.